Below, 11 T cell receptor beta chains from the same sample are listed, as sequenced in a study of T cell responses to AZD1222 COVID-19 vaccine. TCRdb's copy holds only in-frame clones and misses some; the assay was immunoSEQ multiplex PCR. The top ten hold roughly 5% of the sample, which has around 150,000 clones, over 85% seen once. The sample in question was peripheral blood, obtained on day 0 of AZD1222 vaccination. These receptors all come from an adult in good health.

The chain carries TRBV3-1 (or the pseudogene TRBV3-2) and TRBJ1-2, with TRBD1 matching over 9 bases. Germline CDR1 LGHDT, CDR2 YNNKEL (reference sequence). CDR3 length equals 15 residues. With V trimmed by 3 bases and J by 4 bases, 6 bases remained unmatched. CDR3: CASSQITGGGYGYTF. CDR3 bases: TGTGCCAGCAGCCAGATAACAGGGGGCGGCTATGGCTACACCTTC.

This clone has a single count. The chain recombines TRBV3-1 (or the pseudogene TRBV3-2) with TRBJ2-6; 9 positions agree with TRBD1. The CDR3 extends over 17 amino acids. Germline V lookup: CDR1 LGHDT, CDR2 YNNKEL (reference sequence). With 4 bases clipped from V and 2 bases from J, the junction kept 6 bases outside the gene matches. The CDR3 nucleotides read TGTGCCAGCAGCCCCGGGACAGGGCCCACTGGGGCCAACGTCCTGACTTTC. It specifies CASSPGTGPTGANVLTF.

The rearrangement uses TRBV19 and TRBJ1-6, with TRBD1 matching 9 bases. The germline V gene has CDR1 LNHDA and CDR2 SQIVND (reference sequence). V shed 2 bases, J shed 7 bases, and the junction held 3 bases outside the gene matches. The CDR3 sequence is 15 residues long. CDR3 in amino acids: CASSILGTGNSPLHF. CDR3 coding DNA: TGTGCCAGTAGTATACTCGGGACAGGGAATTCACCCCTCCACTTT.

This chain joins TRBV5-4 and TRBJ2-1; 8 bases match TRBD2. This CDR3 contains 15 residues. From germline, CDR1 is SGHNT and CDR2 YYREEE (reference sequence). V lost 0 bases and J lost 3; bases outside the gene matches: 2. Here the CDR3 DNA reads TGTGCCAGCAGCTTGGCCGGGACTAGCTACAATGAGCAGTTCTTC. Its protein is CASSLAGTSYNEQFF.

V usage is TRBV7-2 and J usage is TRBJ2-7; D might be TRBD1 or TRBD2, each matching 6 bases. The CDR3 has 15 amino acids. The V and J ends lost 4 bases and 4 bases respectively, with 17 bases between them. The germline gives CDR1 SGHTA, CDR2 FQGNSA. The CDR3: CASSSTGASLYEQYF. The CDR3 DNA reads as TGTGCCAGCAGCTCGACGGGGGCGAGTCTGTACGAGCAGTACTTC.

This clone was recorded a few times. The rearrangement links TRBV4-1 to TRBJ2-3; D is possibly TRBD1 (6 bases). Deletions cut 0 bases from V and 8 bases from J, with 15 bases between. The CDR3 totals 15 residues. Germline-derived CDR1 and CDR2 are MGHRA and YSYEKL. CDR3: CASSQDHGGRGTQYF. CDR3 coding DNA: TGCGCCAGCAGCCAAGATCATGGGGGCCGGGGTACGCAGTATTTT.

The V and J genes are TRBV7-2 and TRBJ2-5; D call uncertain. CDR1 is SGHTA, CDR2 FQGNSA, per germline. Between the trimmed V and J ends, which lost 1 base and 5 bases, there was a span of 5 bases. This CDR3 contains 12 residues. The CDR3 region has the DNA TGTGCCAGCAGCTTAGGCAGGGAGACCCAGTACTTC. It specifies CASSLGRETQYF.

V gene TRBV6-1 combines with J gene TRBJ2-4; 7 bases are shared with TRBD2. This CDR3 is 15 amino acids long. Per germline, CDR1 MNHNS and CDR2 SASEGT. With 1 base clipped from V and 8 bases from J, the junction kept 8 bases outside the gene matches. This chain's CDR3 is CASSEGGQRGDIQYF. For the CDR3, the DNA is TGTGCCAGCAGTGAAGGAGGTCAGCGGGGCGACATTCAGTACTTC.

This rearrangement joins TRBV2 to TRBJ1-5; D gene unclear. Germline CDR1 is SNHLY and CDR2 is FYNNEI. The V gene lost 7 bases and the J gene lost 3 bases, with 16 bases spanning the gap. The CDR3 length is 15 residues. This CDR3 is CASNIYGENNQPQHF. CDR3 DNA sequence: TGTGCCAGCAATATCTACGGGGAAAACAATCAGCCCCAGCATTTT.

This clone appeared a single time. In DNA form, the CDR3 reads TGTGCCAGCAGCTTAGGGAGGGGCACCTCCTACGAGCAGTACTTC. Translating gives CASSLGRGTSYEQYF. This chain links TRBV7-2 with TRBJ2-7; tentative D call: TRBD2 (6 bases). V lost 1 base, J lost 0 bases, and 10 bases lay in between. This CDR3 is 15 amino acids long. Germline V CDR1 and CDR2: SGHTA, FQGNSA.

J is TRBJ2-3 and V is TRBV5-1; 10 bases line up with TRBD2. After removal of 4 bases from V and 0 bases from J, the junction contained 5 bases not matched to a gene. Germline loops: CDR1 SGHRS, CDR2 YFSETQ. The CDR3 spans 16 residues. The CDR3 sequence: CASSPGLAPSTDTQYF. In DNA, the CDR3 is TGCGCCAGCAGCCCGGGACTAGCGCCTAGCACAGATACGCAGTATTTT.